A single T cell receptor beta chain is shown here with its context. Primers for the PCR totalled 60 Vbeta and 13 Jbeta. Using immunoSEQ multiplex PCR, the repertoire was profiled, and TCRdb retains in-frame clones only, with some absent. The sample includes about 180,000 clones, about three quarters of them seen just once. This record comes from a study of cytomegalovirus exposure and HLA in healthy donors. As for the study in general: The 110 million or so unique TCR beta sequences, from about 190 million T cells, were found by an earlier analysis. There were about 85 million unique TCRs (from HLA-typed donors) in an early data release.

This CDR3 is 12 amino acids long. Germline CDR1 reads MNHNS; CDR2 reads SASEGT. Losses at the gene ends were 7 bases for V and 4 bases for J; bases not matched to a gene: 3. V usage is TRBV6-1 and J usage is TRBJ1-2; 7 bases are a match to TRBD1. Sequences were obtained from PBMCs. This clonotype was sampled from an older woman in good health and CMV-seropositive. The CDR3 reads CASTPGGYGYTF. The CDR3 nucleotides are TGTGCCAGCACCCCAGGGGGCTATGGCTACACCTTC.